This entry is about one TCR beta chain. Its matching antigen is unknown. This sample is drawn from a study of T cells in Graves' hyperthyroidism and ophthalmopathy. The CDR3 spans 13 residues. Germline loops: CDR1 DFQATT, CDR2 SNEGSKA (reference sequence). Trimming left V 4 bases short and J 5 bases short, with 14 bases between. General study findings and limits: The model forecast ophthalmopathy, anticipating it by a median around 6.5 months before onset. Appearing also in blood were most of the thyroid clonotypes expanded above 0.001.

From RNA transcripts, TCR beta CDR3 regions were amplified. With the HTBI primer set, the TCR CDR3 went through a first round of RT-PCR. TCRdb called the multiplex PCR reads again in MiXCR, with one record for every CDR3 protein. The table shows 250,000 to 300,000 distinct CDR3 sequences, with roughly 18% occurring only once. Not enrolled were patients with uncontrolled infection, other autoimmune disease, pregnancy or lactation. The gene calls are TRBV20-1 and TRBJ2-5, with unresolved D. The source of this sequence is a man in his fifties with Graves' ophthalmopathy. Input material: blood. Here the CDR3 reads CSAKASLVETQYF. CDR3 coding DNA: TGCAGTGCTAAGGCCTCCTTAGTGGAGACCCAGTACTTC.